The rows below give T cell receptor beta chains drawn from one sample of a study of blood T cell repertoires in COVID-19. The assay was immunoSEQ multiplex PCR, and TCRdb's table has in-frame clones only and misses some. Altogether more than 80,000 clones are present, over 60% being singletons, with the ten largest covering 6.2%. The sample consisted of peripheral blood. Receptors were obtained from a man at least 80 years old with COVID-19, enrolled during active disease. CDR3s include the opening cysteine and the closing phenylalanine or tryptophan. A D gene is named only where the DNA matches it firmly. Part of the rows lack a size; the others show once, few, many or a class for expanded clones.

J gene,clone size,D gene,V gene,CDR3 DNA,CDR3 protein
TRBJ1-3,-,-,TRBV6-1,TGTGCCAGCAGTGAGTTCGGCGGAAACTCTGGAAACACCATATATTTT,CASSEFGGNSGNTIYF
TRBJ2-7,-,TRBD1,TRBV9,TGTGCCAGCAGCGTAGGGGGTGCGGGACAGGGTTACGAGCAGTACTTC,CASSVGGAGQGYEQYF
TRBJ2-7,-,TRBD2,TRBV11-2,TGTGCCAGCAGCCAAGGGGTCGGACTAGCGGTATACGAGCAGTACTTC,CASSQGVGLAVYEQYF
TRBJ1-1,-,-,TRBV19,TGTGCCAGTAGTATTCCAGGGAGGGAAACTGAAGCTTTCTTT,CASSIPGRETEAFF
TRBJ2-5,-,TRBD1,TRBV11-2,TGTGCCAGCAGCCACCGGGACAGGGGATCGGAGACCCAGTACTTC,CASSHRDRGSETQYF
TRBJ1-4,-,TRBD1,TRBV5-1,TGCGCCAGCAGCCCCGGACAGGGTTTCGAAAAACTGTTTTTT,CASSPGQGFEKLFF
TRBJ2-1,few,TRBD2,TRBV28,TGTGCCAGCAGTACCTTAGCGGGAGGACCCTACAATGAGCAGTTCTTC,CASSTLAGGPYNEQFF
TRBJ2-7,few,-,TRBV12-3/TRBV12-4,TGTGCCAGCAGTCCTGACAACTACGAGCAGTACTTC,CASSPDNYEQYF
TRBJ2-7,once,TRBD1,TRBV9,TGTGCCAGCAGCCCCGGGACAGGGCACGAGCAGTACTTC,CASSPGTGHEQYF
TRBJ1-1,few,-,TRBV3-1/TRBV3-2,TGTGCCAGCAGCAGGGACACGAAGGAGAGCACTGAAGCTTTCTTT,CASSRDTKESTEAFF
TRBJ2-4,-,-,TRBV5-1,TGCGCCAGCAGCTTGGGGGACTCCTTGAGAATTCAGTACTTC,CASSLGDSLRIQYF